This T cell receptor (beta chain) was captured in a study of cytomegalovirus exposure and HLA in healthy donors. Points on this clone: Its antigen is still unknown.

These donors counted as nominally healthy when sampled, but unrecorded immune exposures were likely. Study-level findings and limits: Among the CMV-associated chains, three were confirmed in vitro as specific for CMV antigens.

A multiplex PCR was run with 60 Vbeta primers and 13 Jbeta primers. This table comes from immunoSEQ multiplex PCR, and its TCRdb copy is limited to in-frame clones, with some not included. The sample includes about 150,000 clones, around 79% of them seen just once. Specimen: PBMCs. The origin of this receptor is a man aged 18-30 years in good health and CMV-seronegative.

For the CDR3, the DNA is TGTGCCAGCAGTGAACCCAGGGATAATTCACCCCTCCACTTT. Residues: CASSEPRDNSPLHF. The chain couples TRBV6-1 to TRBJ1-6, with D possibly being TRBD1 (5 bases). This CDR3 contains 14 residues. Germline V gives CDR1 MNHNS, CDR2 SASEGT. Deletions cut 2 bases from V and 5 bases from J, with 7 bases between.